The entry below gives a single TCR beta chain sequence along with its context. The antigen is undetermined. Profiled with immunoSEQ multiplex PCR; TCRdb holds only in-frame clones, not every one. The table has more than 40,000 clones, about 90% seen once. The CDR3 covers 15 residues. With V trimmed by 0 bases and J by 4 bases, 3 bases remained unmatched. Germline CDR1 SEHNR, CDR2 FQNEAQ (reference sequence). The source of the sample is a study of OX40 agonist ivuxolimab in advanced cancers. Study background: Ivuxolimab doses were 0.01, 0.1, 0.3, 1.5, 3 or 10 mg/kg every 2 weeks. Two patients with cutaneous melanoma and one with hepatocellular carcinoma, three in total, showed partial responses.

Study-wide results and caveats: Partial responders at 0.1-3.0 mg/kg had among the lowest clonal expansion.

The receptor's source is an adult with an advanced solid tumor such as melanoma, head and neck, liver or kidney cancer. The material was CD4+ or CD8+ T cells sorted from blood, obtained in a trial of the OX40 agonist ivuxolimab. V is TRBV7-9 and J is TRBJ1-1, with 9 bases fitting TRBD1. CDR3 sequence: CASSLAGQGITEAFF. The CDR3 nucleotides are TGTGCCAGCAGCTTAGCGGGACAGGGAATCACTGAAGCTTTCTTT.